This passage covers 5 T cell receptor beta chains from one sample sequenced in a study of cytomegalovirus exposure and HLA in healthy donors. Produced via immunoSEQ multiplex PCR; TCRdb's table is partial and in-frame only. The sample carries about 82,000 clones, 90% to 95% recorded once. The sequencing input was PBMCs. The source of these receptors is a man between 18 and 29 years old in good health and CMV-seronegative.

The chain combines TRBV7-8 with TRBJ2-1, with TRBD2 matching 8 bases. CDR1 is SGHVS, CDR2 FQNEAQ, per germline. This CDR3 contains 16 residues. Trimming removed 1 base from V and 6 bases from J; junction bases left unmatched: 8. CDR3 sequence (DNA): TGTGCCAGCAGCTTAGGCCCCGGGGGGGCGCGCAATGAGCAGTTCTTC. It yields the protein CASSLGPGGARNEQFF.

The genes are TRBV19 and TRBJ2-1; 9 bases line up with TRBD1. The CDR3 has 13 residues. The V gene end was trimmed by 9 bases and the J gene end by 7 bases; junction bases not matched to a gene: 7. Germline CDR1 LNHDA, CDR2 SQIVND (reference sequence). The CDR3 protein is CARRDRVLNEQFF. The CDR3 bases are TGTGCCAGGCGGGACAGGGTTTTGAATGAGCAGTTCTTC.

V gene TRBV5-1 combines with J gene TRBJ2-3; 11 bases agree with TRBD2. Germline CDR1 and CDR2: SGHRS and YFSETQ. The CDR3 contains 17 residues. With V trimmed by 2 bases and J by 2 bases, 7 bases remained unmatched. The CDR3, as DNA: TGCGCCAGCAGCTTAGTCAAACTAGCGGGGGACACAGATACGCAGTATTTT. This codes for CASSLVKLAGDTDTQYF.

V gene TRBV4-3 combines with J gene TRBJ2-3, with TRBD2 as a possible D gene (6 bases). Germline lookup yields CDR1 LGHNA and CDR2 YSLEER. The CDR3 has 17 residues. V was clipped by 0 bases and J by 0 bases, with 13 bases between them. The DNA for the CDR3 is TGCGCCAGCAGCCAAGATAGGCGCGGGATAAGCACAGATACGCAGTATTTT. This encodes CASSQDRRGISTDTQYF.

On this clone itself: A junction boundary mismatches the germline segment, possibly from a read error. The rearrangement joins TRBV6-5 to TRBJ2-3; 8 bases align to TRBD2. CDR1 and CDR2 (germline): MNHEY, SVGAGI. There are 12 residues in the CDR3. The CDR3 DNA reads as TGTGCCAGCACTCCCTCCGGGACTAGGGAGCAATTT. As protein: CASTPSGTREQF.